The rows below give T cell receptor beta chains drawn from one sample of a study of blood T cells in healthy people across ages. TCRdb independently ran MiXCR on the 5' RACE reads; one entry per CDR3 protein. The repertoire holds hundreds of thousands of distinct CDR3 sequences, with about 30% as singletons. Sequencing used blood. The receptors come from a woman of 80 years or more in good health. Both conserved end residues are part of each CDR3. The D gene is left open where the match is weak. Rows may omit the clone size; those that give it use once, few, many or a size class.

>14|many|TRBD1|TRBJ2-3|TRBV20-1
TGCAGTGCCACCCGTTTACAGGGGACAGATACGCAGTATTTT
CSATRLQGTDTQYF
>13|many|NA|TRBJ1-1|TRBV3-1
TGTGCCAGCAGCACAAGATCGTCTGGGGGGGCTTTCTTT
CASSTRSSGGAFF
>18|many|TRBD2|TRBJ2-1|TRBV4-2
TGTGCCAGCAGCCAATCCGGGGGCGGGGGGGCTTGGAGCAATGAGCAGTTCTTC
CASSQSGGGGAWSNEQFF
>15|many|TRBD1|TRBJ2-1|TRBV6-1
TGTGCCAGCAGTGAAATCGGGACAGGTCACAATGAGCAGTTCTTC
CASSEIGTGHNEQFF
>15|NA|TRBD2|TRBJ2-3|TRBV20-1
TGCAGTGCTAGACCACTAGCGGGAGCGTCAGATACGCAGTATTTT
CSARPLAGASDTQYF
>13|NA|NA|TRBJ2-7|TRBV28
TGTGCCAGCAGACGGGGACTTACCTACGAGCAGTACTTC
CASRRGLTYEQYF
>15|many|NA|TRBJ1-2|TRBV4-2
TGTGCCAGCAGCCAAGACTCGGGGGGCATCTATGGCTACACCTTC
CASSQDSGGIYGYTF
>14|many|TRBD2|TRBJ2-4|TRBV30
TGTGCCTGCGCGGGACGGGAACTAGCGGACATTCAGTACTTC
CACAGRELADIQYF
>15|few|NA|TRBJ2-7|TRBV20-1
TGCAGTGCTAGAGATCCCCGCGGCAGTTACAATGAGCAGTACTTC
CSARDPRGSYNEQYF
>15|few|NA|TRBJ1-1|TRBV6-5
TGTGCCAGCAGGCCCCGGTACGTTATGAACACTGAAGCTTTCTTT
CASRPRYVMNTEAFF